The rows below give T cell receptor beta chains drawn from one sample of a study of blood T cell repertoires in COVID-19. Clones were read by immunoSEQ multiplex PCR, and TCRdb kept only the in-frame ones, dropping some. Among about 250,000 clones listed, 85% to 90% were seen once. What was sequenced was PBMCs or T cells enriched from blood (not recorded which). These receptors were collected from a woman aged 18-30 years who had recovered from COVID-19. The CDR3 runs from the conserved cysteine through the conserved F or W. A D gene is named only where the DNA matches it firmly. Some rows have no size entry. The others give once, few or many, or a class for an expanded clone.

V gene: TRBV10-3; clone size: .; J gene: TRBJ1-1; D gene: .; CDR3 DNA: TGTGCCATCAGTGAGTCAGGAGGGAGCGGTGGCACTGAAGCTTTCTTT; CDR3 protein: CAISESGGSGGTEAFF
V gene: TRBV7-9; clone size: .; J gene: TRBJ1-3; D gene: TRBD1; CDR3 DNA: TGTGCCAGCAGCTTGGGACAGGGGTCAGGAAACACCATATATTTT; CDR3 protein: CASSLGQGSGNTIYF
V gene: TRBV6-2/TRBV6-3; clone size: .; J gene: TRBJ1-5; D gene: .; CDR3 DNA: TGTGCCAGCAGTTACTCCCAGGGGCGGCCCCAGCATTTT; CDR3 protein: CASSYSQGRPQHF
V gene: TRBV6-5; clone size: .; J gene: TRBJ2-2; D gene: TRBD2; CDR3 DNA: TGTGCCAGCAGTTCCCTAGCGGGGGGGAACACCGGGGAGCTGTTTTTT; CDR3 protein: CASSSLAGGNTGELFF
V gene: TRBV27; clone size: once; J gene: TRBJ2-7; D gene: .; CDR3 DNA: TGTGCCAGCAGTTTGGTAGCTTCCTACGAGCAGTACTTC; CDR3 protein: CASSLVASYEQYF
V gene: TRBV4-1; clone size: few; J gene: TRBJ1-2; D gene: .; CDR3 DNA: TGCGCCAGCAGCCAAGTCGAGGGAGGAGCTAACTATGGCTACACCTTC; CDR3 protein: CASSQVEGGANYGYTF
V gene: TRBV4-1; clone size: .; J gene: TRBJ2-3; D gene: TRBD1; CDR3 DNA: TGCGCCAGCCGAAGGACAGGGGAGAGAAGCACAGATACGCAGTATTTT; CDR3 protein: CASRRTGERSTDTQYF
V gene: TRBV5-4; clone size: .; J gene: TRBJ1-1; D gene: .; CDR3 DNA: TGTGCCAGCAGCCTTCCAGGTCGGGGGGGAGTCGCTGAAGCTTTCTTT; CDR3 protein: CASSLPGRGGVAEAFF
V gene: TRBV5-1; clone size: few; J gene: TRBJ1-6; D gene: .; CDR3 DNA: TGCGCCAGCAGCTGGAAGCAGGGGAATGTTAATTCACCCCTCCACTTT; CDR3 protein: CASSWKQGNVNSPLHF
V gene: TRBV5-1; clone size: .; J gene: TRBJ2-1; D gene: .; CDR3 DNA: TGCGCCAGCAGCCCAGAGGTGTACAATGAGCAGTTCTTC; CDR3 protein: CASSPEVYNEQFF
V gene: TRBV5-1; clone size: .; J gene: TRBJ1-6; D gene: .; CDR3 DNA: TGCGCCAGCAGCTTTCTGGAGGGGAATAATTCACCCCTCCACTTT; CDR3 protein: CASSFLEGNNSPLHF
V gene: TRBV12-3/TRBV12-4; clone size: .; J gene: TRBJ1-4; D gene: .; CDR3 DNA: TGTGCCAGCAGTTTTCAGGGTGGTGAAAAACTGTTTTTT; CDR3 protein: CASSFQGGEKLFF
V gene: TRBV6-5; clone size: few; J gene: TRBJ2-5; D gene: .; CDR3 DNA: TGTGCCAGCAGTTACTCGGACTTACCACAAGAGACCCAGTACTTC; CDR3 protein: CASSYSDLPQETQYF
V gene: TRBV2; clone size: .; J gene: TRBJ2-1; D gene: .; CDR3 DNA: TGTGCCAGCATCTTTTCAGGGGGAGGCAATGAGCAGTTCTTC; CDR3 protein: CASIFSGGGNEQFF
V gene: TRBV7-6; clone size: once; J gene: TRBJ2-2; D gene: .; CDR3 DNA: TGTGCCAGCAGCTTATCTAGTCTCACCGGGGAGCTGTTTTTT; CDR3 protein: CASSLSSLTGELFF
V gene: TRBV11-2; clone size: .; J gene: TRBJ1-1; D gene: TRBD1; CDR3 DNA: TGTGCCAGCAGCTCAGACAGGGGCACTGAAGCTTTCTTT; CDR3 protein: CASSSDRGTEAFF
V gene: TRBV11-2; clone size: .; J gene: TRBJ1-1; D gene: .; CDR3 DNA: TGTGCCAGCAGCTTCCCCCGGAGGACTCTCTTCTTT; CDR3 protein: CASSFPRRTLFF
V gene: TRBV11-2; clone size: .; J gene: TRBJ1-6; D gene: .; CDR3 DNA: TGTGCCAGCAGCTTAGATCCGGTTCTAGGTTCACCCCTCCACTTT; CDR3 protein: CASSLDPVLGSPLHF
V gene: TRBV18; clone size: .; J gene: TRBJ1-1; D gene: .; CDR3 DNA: TGTGCCAGCTCACCAGGGAGGGGATGGAACACTGAAGCTTTCTTT; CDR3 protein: CASSPGRGWNTEAFF
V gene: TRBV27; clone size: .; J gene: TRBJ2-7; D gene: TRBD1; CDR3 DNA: TGTGCCAGCACCAGGGGGCACTCCTACGAGCAGTACTTC; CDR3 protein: CASTRGHSYEQYF
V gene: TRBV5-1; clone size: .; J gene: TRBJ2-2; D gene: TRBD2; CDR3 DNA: TGCGCCAGCAGCCAGGGACTAGCTTCCACCGGGGAGCTGTTTTTT; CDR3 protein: CASSQGLASTGELFF
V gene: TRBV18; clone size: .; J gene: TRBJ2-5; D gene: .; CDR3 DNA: TGTGCCAGCTCACCACAAACAGCGGGCGGGTCCCAGTACTTC; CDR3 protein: CASSPQTAGGSQYF
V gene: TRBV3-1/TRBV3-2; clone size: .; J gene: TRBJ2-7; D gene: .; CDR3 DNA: TGTGCCAGCAGCCAAGATCCTTCCGGGTACGAGCAGTACTTC; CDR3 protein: CASSQDPSGYEQYF
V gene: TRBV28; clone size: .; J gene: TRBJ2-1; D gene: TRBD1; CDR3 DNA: TGTGCCAGCAGTATAAAACAGGGGGCTGAGCAGTTCTTC; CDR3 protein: CASSIKQGAEQFF
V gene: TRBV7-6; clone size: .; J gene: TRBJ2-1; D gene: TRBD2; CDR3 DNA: TGTGCCAGCAGCTTAGAAAGCGGGGGGTTTAAGCAGTTCTTC; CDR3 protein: CASSLESGGFKQFF
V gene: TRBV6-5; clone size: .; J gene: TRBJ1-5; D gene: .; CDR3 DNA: TGTGCCAGCAGTCCCAGGGGCGCAGGCAATCAGCCCCAGCATTTT; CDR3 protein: CASSPRGAGNQPQHF
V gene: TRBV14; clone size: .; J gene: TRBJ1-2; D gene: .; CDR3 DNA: TGTGCCAGCAGCCGCCAGGGGAACTATGGCTACACCTTC; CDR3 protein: CASSRQGNYGYTF
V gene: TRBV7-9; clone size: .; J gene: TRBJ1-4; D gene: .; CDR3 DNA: TGTGCCAGCAGCTTAGTCGGAACGGATCGACACCTACGGCGTGAAAAACTGTTTTTT; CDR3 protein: CASSLVGTDRHLRREKLFF
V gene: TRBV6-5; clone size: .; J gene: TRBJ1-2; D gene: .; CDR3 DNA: TGTGCCAGCAGTTACTCTCCAGGCTCTAATGGCTACACCTTC; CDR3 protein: CASSYSPGSNGYTF
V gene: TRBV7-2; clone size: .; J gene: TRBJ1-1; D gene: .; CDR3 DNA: TGTGCCAGCAGCATCGGACACGTTTTT; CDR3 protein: CASSIGHVF
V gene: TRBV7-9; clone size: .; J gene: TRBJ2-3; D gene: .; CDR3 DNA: TGTGCCAGCAGCTTAGGGGGGCTTAGCACAGATACGCAGTATTTT; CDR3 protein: CASSLGGLSTDTQYF
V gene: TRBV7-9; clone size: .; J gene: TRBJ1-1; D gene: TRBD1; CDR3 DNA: TGTGCCAGCAGCTCACAGGGGTCGGTCACTGAAGCTTTCTTT; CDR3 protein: CASSSQGSVTEAFF
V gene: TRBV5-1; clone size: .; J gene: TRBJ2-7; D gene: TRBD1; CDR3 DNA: TGCGCCAGCACTCCGGGACAGGGAAAACCGTCCTCCTACGAGCAGTACTTC; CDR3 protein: CASTPGQGKPSSYEQYF
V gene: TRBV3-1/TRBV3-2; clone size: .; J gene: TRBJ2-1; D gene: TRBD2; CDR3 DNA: TGTGCCAGCAGCCCAACTAGCGGGAGATACAATGAGCAGTTCTTC; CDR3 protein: CASSPTSGRYNEQFF
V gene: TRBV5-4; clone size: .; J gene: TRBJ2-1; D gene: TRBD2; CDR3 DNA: TGTGCCAGCAGCTTGGAGCGGGGAAGCTCCTACAATGAGCAGTTCTTC; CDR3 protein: CASSLERGSSYNEQFF
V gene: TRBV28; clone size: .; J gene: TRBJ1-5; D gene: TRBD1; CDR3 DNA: TGTGCCAGCAGTTTAACAGGGGTTGGCAATCAGCCCCAGCATTTT; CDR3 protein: CASSLTGVGNQPQHF
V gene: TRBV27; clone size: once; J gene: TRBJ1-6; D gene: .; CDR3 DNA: TGTGCCAGCAGTAAAAACAGGAGCTCCTATAATTCACCCCTCCACTTT; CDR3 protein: CASSKNRSSYNSPLHF
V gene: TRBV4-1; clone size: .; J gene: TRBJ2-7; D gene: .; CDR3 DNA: TGCGCCAGCAGCTATGAAATCAGGTCCTACAGCGAGCAGTACTTC; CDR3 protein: CASSYEIRSYSEQYF
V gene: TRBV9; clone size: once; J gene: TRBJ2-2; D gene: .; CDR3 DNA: TGTGCCAGCAGCCCAAGCGGTGCATACACCGGGGAGCTGTTTTTT; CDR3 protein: CASSPSGAYTGELFF
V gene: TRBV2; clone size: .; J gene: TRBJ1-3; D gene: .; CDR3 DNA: TGTGCCAGCAGTGAAGGGGCTTACTCTGGAAACACCATATATTTT; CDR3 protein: CASSEGAYSGNTIYF
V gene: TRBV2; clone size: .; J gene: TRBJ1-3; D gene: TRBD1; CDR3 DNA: TGTGCCAGCAGTGACGGGACAGGGGGTTATCGAAACACCATATATTTT; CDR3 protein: CASSDGTGGYRNTIYF
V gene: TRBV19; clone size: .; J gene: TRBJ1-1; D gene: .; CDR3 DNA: TGTGCCAGTTGTAAGCGGATGAACACTGAAGCTTTCTTT; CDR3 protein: CASCKRMNTEAFF
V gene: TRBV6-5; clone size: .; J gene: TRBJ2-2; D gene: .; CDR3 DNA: TGTGCCAGCAGTTACCTAGCAGCGAACACCGGGGAGCTGTTTTTT; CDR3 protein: CASSYLAANTGELFF
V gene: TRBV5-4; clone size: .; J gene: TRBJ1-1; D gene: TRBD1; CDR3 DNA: TGTGCCAGCAGTCCGGCCCACACAGGGGGCGGTACTGAAGCTTTCTTT; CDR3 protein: CASSPAHTGGGTEAFF